This T cell receptor beta chain was retrieved from a study of CD8+ T cells in alopecia areata. Across the study: Tofacitinib administration to treated patients was oral, at 5 to 10 mg twice daily. Broader study findings: Scalp lesions, especially in alopecia totalis/universalis, had higher clonality than normal scalp. Tofacitinib significantly lowered scalp clonality and expanded CD8+ clones among the top 100. Many expanded lesional clones stayed in scalp and blood while on tofacitinib.

This clone turned up a few times. Its target is not known. Following extraction, RNA underwent reverse transcription to cDNA, which served as the sequencing template. The assay was immunoSEQ multiplex PCR, and TCRdb's table has in-frame clones only and misses some. The sample lists 150,000 to 200,000 clones, 60% occurring once. The treatment was: oral pan-JAK inhibitor, 5-10 mg twice daily. The V end was cut by 4 bases, the J end by 6 bases, with 24 bases between. The germline CDR1 and CDR2 sequences are SQVTM and ANQGSEA. The CDR3 has 16 residues. This sample comprised CD4+ T cells sorted from blood, obtained at week 24, from a patient treated with tofacitinib. This sequence joins TRBV29-1 and TRBJ1-1; a possible D gene is TRBD1 (5 bases). The sequence was collected from a human donor with alopecia areata. CDR3 region: CSVVRANGTHGAEAFF. The DNA of the CDR3 is TGCAGCGTTGTGCGGGCGAACGGGACCCACGGGGCTGAAGCTTTCTTT.